This TCR beta chain was recovered during a study of cytomegalovirus exposure and HLA in healthy donors (dated by TCRdb to about 2017). Describing the broader study: According to a later analysis, one platform produced both the 110 or so validation repertoires and the approximately 600 repertoires of the first cohort. The study aimed to test whether cataloging public T cell receptors could reveal signatures of past pathogen exposure. Besides the first cohort of roughly 700 subjects, a separate validation cohort made up of 95 to 150 different subjects was used. The study combined high-throughput TCR immunosequencing, statistical association of individual TCRs with disease status, and machine learning to predict cytomegalovirus infection status.

Per the germline V gene, MNHEY is the CDR1 and SVGAGI is the CDR2. The CDR3 has 15 amino acids, counting the end cysteine and phenylalanine. The kept DNA is CDR3 alone, 45 bases in frame from the first base. Trimming leaves V shorter by 2 bases and J shorter by 7 bases, with the junction holding 6 bases beyond the gene matches. The library relied on the immunoSEQ multiplex PCR assay. Processing in the source paper ran as follows. A statistical classification framework was built for diagnosing cytomegalovirus status from the catalog of TCR beta chain sequences. The source is immuneACCESS, and TCRdb retained only in-frame sequences with V and J called. Part of the clones is not carried over; for the studies checked, unresolved V genes explain less than half of this, and the remainder is unexplained. From that table come the V and J calls and clone size; the DNA was used to work out D and trimming. Across this sample there are 130,000 or so clones, with roughly 86% seen only once. The top ten clones comprise about 3% of the sample.

Separate from the roughly 630-subject first cohort, the validation cohort of 120 subjects was the group to which the donors belonged. With respect to this clone: Which antigen it targets is not known. Nothing much larger sits one base from this clone, and base qualities are not available.

What the work shows at the level of the full study, not this receptor alone: The classifier was reported to diagnose cytomegalovirus status with high specificity and sensitivity in both the original and validation cohorts. Most TCR sequences were observed very rarely across donors, whereas some public TCRs were present in many individuals. A few of the identified cytomegalovirus-associated TCR beta chains were confirmed in vitro to be specific for cytomegalovirus antigens. The authors suggested that the approach could potentially be generalized to other disease states and immunological phenotypes. Of the cluster scores, about 94% were above 0 in a later analysis, which found that TCRs clustered in the first cohort also tended to co-occur in the approximately 120 validation repertoires. The validation cohort had no HLA typing available for a later analysis, so co-occurrence within that cohort was assessed over all 120 or so repertoires. The study gave a list of some 150 TCR beta chains associated with cytomegalovirus.

The specimen was PBMCs. The rearrangement joined TRBV6-5 to TRBJ2-1; 9 central nucleotides agree with TRBD1. The receptor's source is a man aged 30 to 45 in good health and CMV-seronegative. The DNA sequence follows: TGTGCCAGCAGTTACACTAGGGACAGGGTAAATGAGCAGTTCTTC. Its translation is CASSYTRDRVNEQFF.